This T cell receptor (beta chain) was captured by sequencing in a study of T cell repertoires in cytomegalovirus infection (dated by TCRdb to between 2019 and 2020). The study in broad terms: Alongside well-studied HLA-B-restricted epitopes, the peptide stimulations were aimed at recently identified HLA-C-restricted CMV epitopes, whose presentation resists viral immunomodulation. Donor HLA type was relevant to the analysis, because carriage of CMV infection together with the matching HLA type was indicated by public TCR beta signatures. Overall study results and their limits: Carriers of CMV infection plus the relevant HLA type were discriminated by the cumulative frequency of public TCR beta family members in the study cohort and in an independent approximately 360-donor cohort. The ex vivo response was dominated by HLA-C-restricted CMV-specific TCR beta clonotypes, which also provided the single most frequent clonotype in two of eight donors.

For CDR1 and CDR2, the germline V gene (reference sequence) lists LGHDT and YNNKEL. The junction shows trimming of 1 base on V and 6 bases on J, and the gene matches do not reach 8 bases of it. The CDR3 measures 15 amino acids from cysteine to phenylalanine. Only the CDR3 region is kept as DNA, spanning 45 bases read in frame from base 1. Reads for this sample came from an Illumina HiSeq 1500. TCRdb applied fastp at Q25 and MiXCR to the public reads, then kept only in-frame beta chains. Rows with a matching CDR3 protein are joined into one entry that keeps the most common DNA and genes. The sample has roughly 700,000 distinct CDR3 sequences on record, around 35% of them singletons. The biggest ten clones account for 18% of the sample. This clonotype was recorded only once. There is no known antigen for this receptor. Base quality data are lacking; no much larger clone is found one base away. Resting on one read, the evidence is weak.

Taken with the paper, the label for treatment or condition translates to: in vitro stimulation with specific CMV peptide epitopes to enrich CMV-specific T cells. The TCR sequence derives from a human donor in good health (CMV status not recorded). Some clones in this sample may be carry-over from other donors' samples. Sequencing was performed on cultured PBMCs, taken from culture after CMV antigen stimulation. This chain is built from TRBV3-1 and TRBJ2-7; TRBD2 agrees with 8 junctional bases. DNA sequence: TGTGCCAGCAGCCAAGGTGGACTAGCAGCAGGCGAGCAGTACTTC. Translated, this is CASSQGGLAAGEQYF.